Listed below are T cell receptor beta chains from one sample, sequenced in a study of T cell responses to AZD1222 COVID-19 vaccine. TCRdb keeps only in-frame clones here, not all; method: immunoSEQ multiplex PCR. This sample has roughly 140,000 clones, with roughly 91% found just once. Sequencing was performed on peripheral blood, taken on day 0 of AZD1222 vaccination. The receptors originated from an adult in good health. Both conserved end residues are part of each CDR3. The D gene is left open where the match is weak. Only part of the rows carry a size: once, few, many, or a class if the clone is expanded.

clone_size	v_call	j_call	d_call	cdr3_aa	cdr3_nt
NA	TRBV11-2	TRBJ1-6	NA	CASSLRGGINSPLHF	TGTGCCAGCAGCTTACGGGGGGGAATTAATTCACCCCTCCACTTT
NA	TRBV11-3	TRBJ2-7	TRBD2	CASSETSGGYEQYF	TGTGCCAGCAGCGAGACTAGCGGGGGCTACGAGCAGTACTTC
once	TRBV2	TRBJ1-1	NA	CASRGGFTEAFF	TGTGCCAGCAGAGGGGGGTTCACTGAAGCTTTCTTT
NA	TRBV25-1	TRBJ1-6	NA	CASSVYSYNSPLHF	TGTGCCAGCAGTGTCTACAGCTATAATTCACCCCTCCACTTT
NA	TRBV9	TRBJ2-7	NA	CAGSLSEQYF	TGTGCAGGATCCCTAAGCGAGCAGTACTTC
NA	TRBV5-4	TRBJ2-7	NA	CASSERDTYEQYF	TGTGCCAGCAGCGAGCGGGACACCTACGAGCAGTACTTC
NA	TRBV6-4	TRBJ1-4	TRBD1	CASSIDRVLFATNEKLFF	TGTGCCAGCAGTATAGACAGGGTTTTGTTCGCAACTAATGAAAAACTGTTTTTT
once	TRBV6-5	TRBJ1-2	NA	CASSPGAYYGYTF	TGTGCCAGCAGCCCCGGGGCCTACTATGGCTACACCTTC
NA	TRBV19	TRBJ2-7	NA	CASSIAHSPMTGYEQYF	TGTGCCAGTAGTATAGCCCACTCCCCGATGACGGGGTACGAGCAGTACTTC
NA	TRBV7-3	TRBJ2-1	TRBD2	CASSLVASGGYNEQFF	TGTGCCAGCAGCTTAGTGGCTAGCGGGGGATACAATGAGCAGTTCTTC
NA	TRBV2	TRBJ1-1	TRBD1	CASIRGQMNTEAFF	TGTGCCAGCATCAGGGGACAGATGAACACTGAAGCTTTCTTT
NA	TRBV7-9	TRBJ2-3	NA	CASSSGGGDTQYF	TGTGCCAGCAGCTCAGGGGGGGGAGATACGCAGTATTTT
few	TRBV4-1	TRBJ2-7	TRBD2	CASSRGTSGSLHEQYF	TGCGCCAGCAGCCGCGGGACTAGCGGGTCCCTTCACGAGCAGTACTTC
NA	TRBV6-5	TRBJ1-2	TRBD1	CASSTSGTGLLGYTF	TGTGCCAGCAGTACTTCCGGGACAGGGTTACTTGGCTACACCTTC
NA	TRBV9	TRBJ1-2	NA	CASSVVARDGYTF	TGTGCCAGCAGCGTAGTGGCGCGGGATGGCTACACCTTC
few	TRBV27	TRBJ1-2	NA	CASSLTLTGFYGYTF	TGTGCCAGCAGTTTAACCCTGACAGGATTCTATGGCTACACCTTC
NA	TRBV5-1	TRBJ2-7	NA	CASSPTATSEQYF	TGCGCCAGCAGTCCTACAGCCACTAGCGAGCAGTACTTC
NA	TRBV5-1	TRBJ2-2	NA	CASSSTASSTGELFF	TGCGCCAGCAGCTCGACAGCTTCGAGCACCGGGGAGCTGTTTTTT
NA	TRBV9	TRBJ2-5	TRBD2	CASSVASGSFQETQYF	TGTGCCAGCAGCGTTGCTAGCGGGAGTTTCCAAGAGACCCAGTACTTC
NA	TRBV5-5	TRBJ1-4	NA	CASSSTGTANEKLFF	TGTGCCAGCAGCTCAACCGGGACCGCAAATGAAAAACTGTTTTTT
NA	TRBV3-1/TRBV3-2	TRBJ1-4	NA	CASSQWQAGEKLFF	TGTGCCAGCAGCCAGTGGCAGGCGGGTGAAAAACTGTTTTTT
NA	TRBV6-5	TRBJ1-1	NA	CASRFHRGGSTEAFF	TGTGCCAGCAGGTTCCACCGGGGAGGGAGCACTGAAGCTTTCTTT
NA	TRBV6-2/TRBV6-3	TRBJ2-1	NA	CASSWVGGPEFF	TGTGCCAGCAGTTGGGTTGGGGGACCGGAGTTCTTC
NA	TRBV3-1/TRBV3-2	TRBJ1-1	TRBD1	CASSQWDRVTEAFF	TGTGCCAGCAGCCAATGGGACAGGGTCACTGAAGCTTTCTTT
NA	TRBV7-6	TRBJ2-2	TRBD1	CASSAVRGQAGELFF	TGTGCCAGCAGCGCAGTTAGGGGGCAGGCCGGGGAGCTGTTTTTT
once	TRBV2	TRBJ1-3	NA	CASSPQGGGNTIYF	TGTGCCAGCAGCCCACAGGGAGGTGGAAACACCATATATTTT
NA	TRBV9	TRBJ1-1	TRBD1	CASSAIPGQGRVTEAFF	TGTGCCAGCAGCGCCATCCCGGGACAGGGGCGGGTGACTGAAGCTTTCTTT
NA	TRBV6-1	TRBJ2-7	NA	CASSEGRGGSSYEQYF	TGTGCCAGCAGTGAAGGAAGAGGAGGGTCATCCTACGAGCAGTACTTC
NA	TRBV5-4	TRBJ2-1	TRBD2	CASSPTSGRETEQFF	TGTGCCAGCAGTCCGACTAGCGGGAGAGAAACCGAGCAGTTCTTC
NA	TRBV7-9	TRBJ1-2	NA	CASSPPGGDYGYTF	TGTGCCAGCAGCCCCCCCGGGGGCGACTATGGCTACACCTTC
NA	TRBV18	TRBJ2-3	NA	CASSPVSITDTQYF	TGTGCCAGCTCACCAGTCAGTATCACAGATACGCAGTATTTT
NA	TRBV24-1	TRBJ2-1	NA	CATGEGGRNEQFF	TGTGCCACCGGCGAGGGGGGTCGCAATGAGCAGTTCTTC
once	TRBV7-2	TRBJ2-2	NA	CASSLVGLNGAGELFF	TGTGCCAGCAGCTTAGTGGGCCTTAACGGGGCCGGGGAGCTGTTTTTT
NA	TRBV19	TRBJ1-1	NA	CASNPIDRVTEAFF	TGTGCCAGTAACCCCATTGACCGAGTCACTGAAGCTTTCTTT
once	TRBV28	TRBJ1-1	NA	CASSLRATEAFF	TGTGCCAGCAGTTTACGGGCAACTGAAGCTTTCTTT
once	TRBV27	TRBJ2-7	TRBD1	CATSPRTGDYEQYF	TGTGCCACCTCCCCCCGGACAGGGGACTACGAGCAGTACTTC
NA	TRBV5-4	TRBJ2-7	NA	CASSLGSSYEQYF	TGTGCCAGCAGCTTGGGGAGCTCCTACGAGCAGTACTTC
NA	TRBV5-4	TRBJ1-3	NA	CASSLNPGEHTIYF	TGTGCCAGCAGCTTGAACCCCGGGGAACACACCATATATTTT
NA	TRBV10-3	TRBJ1-1	NA	CAISDSGVKNTEAFF	TGTGCCATCAGTGACTCAGGGGTCAAGAACACTGAAGCTTTCTTT
once	TRBV5-1	TRBJ2-1	NA	CASSLEQIRNEQFF	TGCGCCAGCAGCTTGGAGCAAATTCGCAATGAGCAGTTCTTC
NA	TRBV6-5	TRBJ1-1	NA	CASTYGGTEAFF	TGTGCCAGCACCTACGGCGGTACTGAAGCTTTCTTT
few	TRBV10-1	TRBJ1-6	NA	CASSDSRDSGPLHF	TGCGCCAGCAGTGACTCCCGGGACTCAGGTCCCCTCCACTTT
NA	TRBV7-4	TRBJ2-7	NA	CASSLFRTTYEQYF	TGTGCCAGCAGCTTGTTTAGGACAACCTACGAGCAGTACTTC
NA	TRBV7-9	TRBJ1-6	NA	CASSSRTNNSPLHF	TGTGCCAGCAGCTCACGCACCAATAATTCACCCCTCCACTTT
NA	TRBV5-8	TRBJ2-7	NA	CASTLRTYEQYF	TGTGCCAGCACCTTACGCACCTACGAGCAGTACTTC
NA	TRBV5-4	TRBJ2-3	NA	CASSPPLSGGPTDTQYF	TGTGCCAGCAGCCCCCCCTTGTCAGGCGGACCCACAGATACGCAGTATTTT
NA	TRBV10-3	TRBJ2-1	TRBD2	CAISELQREIGYNEQFF	TGTGCCATCAGTGAATTACAGCGGGAGATAGGGTACAATGAGCAGTTCTTC
NA	TRBV7-9	TRBJ1-2	NA	CASSREGTYGYTF	TGTGCCAGCAGTCGTGAGGGAACCTATGGCTACACCTTC
NA	TRBV6-5	TRBJ1-4	NA	CASSFRDGVSEKLFF	TGTGCCAGCAGTTTCCGGGACGGCGTTAGTGAAAAACTGTTTTTT
NA	TRBV6-4	TRBJ1-1	TRBD1	CASSESTGGYTEAFF	TGTGCCAGCAGTGAATCCACAGGGGGCTACACTGAAGCTTTCTTT
NA	TRBV3-1/TRBV3-2	TRBJ1-1	NA	CASSRTENTEAFF	TGTGCCAGCAGCCGCACAGAGAACACTGAAGCTTTCTTT
NA	TRBV7-3	TRBJ2-5	NA	CASSFSGIEETQYF	TGTGCCAGCAGCTTCTCCGGGATTGAGGAGACCCAGTACTTC
NA	TRBV6-2/TRBV6-3	TRBJ2-7	TRBD2	CASSYPLAGPYYEQYF	TGTGCCAGCAGTTACCCACTAGCGGGGCCATACTACGAGCAGTACTTC
NA	TRBV29-1	TRBJ1-4	NA	CSVERSEKLFF	TGCAGCGTTGAAAGGAGCGAAAAACTGTTTTTT